This passage covers 30 T cell receptor beta chains from one sample sequenced in a study of cytomegalovirus exposure and HLA in healthy donors (dated by TCRdb to 2016 to 2017). The receptor library was made with the immunoSEQ multiplex PCR assay. The source is immuneACCESS, and TCRdb retained only in-frame sequences with V and J called. Part of the clones is not carried over; for the studies checked, unresolved V genes explain less than half of this, and the remainder is unexplained. This sample gives 130,000 or so clones in total; approximately 90% of them show up just once. In total, the top ten clones hold around 5.9% of the sample. Sample: PBMCs. All receptors derive from a woman aged 25 to 39 in good health and CMV-seropositive.

This clone was counted a few times. The rearrangement links TRBV5-4 to TRBJ2-3, with D possibly matching TRBD1 (6 bases). The CDR3 has 15 residues. CDR1 is SGHNT and CDR2 is YYREEE in the germline V gene (reference sequence). The V end was cut by 4 bases, the J end by 3 bases, with 15 bases between. For the CDR3, the DNA is TGTGCCAGCAGCCACGACAGAGGGGGTACAGATACGCAGTATTTT. It codes for CASSHDRGGTDTQYF.

The chain joins TRBV4-1 to TRBJ1-2, with TRBD1 as a possible D gene (5 bases). The CDR3 runs to 15 residues. CDR1 and CDR2 from the germline V gene are MGHRA and YSYEKL. Trimming took 2 bases from V and 0 from J, leaving 10 bases between them. CDR3: CASSQNPGSNYGYTF. The CDR3 DNA is TGCGCCAGCAGCCAAAACCCAGGGTCTAACTATGGCTACACCTTC.

V is TRBV6-4 and J is TRBJ1-6; 10 nucleotides match TRBD1. Germline V gene sequence: CDR1 MRHNA, CDR2 SNTAGT. V lost 8 bases to trimming and J lost 10 bases; unmatched junction nucleotides: 8. The CDR3 loop spans 14 amino acids. CDR3 amino acids: CASRRDRGDSPLHF. The DNA of the CDR3 is TGTGCCAGCCGCCGGGACAGGGGCGACTCACCCCTCCACTTT.

The DNA for the CDR3 is TGTGCCACCAGCGCCGACCCACCCGGAGCGGGGGGGTACCTCCAGTACTTC. Protein: CATSADPPGAGGYLQYF. V gene TRBV15 combines with J gene TRBJ2-7, with TRBD2 identical over 10 bases. V gave up 5 bases and J gave up 10 bases; unmatched junction bases: 20. The CDR3 runs to 17 residues. Germline V gene lookup returns CDR1 LNHNV and CDR2 YYDKDF (reference sequence).

The genes are TRBV5-4 and TRBJ2-4, with D perhaps matching TRBD1 (6 bases). The ends were cut back, 0 bases at V and 11 bases at J, with 12 bases in the middle. The germline gives CDR1 SGHNT, CDR2 YYREEE (reference sequence). This CDR3 is built from 13 residues. The CDR3 DNA is TGTGCCAGCAGCTTGGGAGACAGGAAAGTTCAGTACTTC. Amino acid sequence: CASSLGDRKVQYF.

The V and J genes are TRBV29-1 and TRBJ2-7, with 8 bases fitting TRBD1. V shed 7 bases, J shed 6 bases, and the junction held 8 bases outside the gene matches. The CDR3 runs 12 residues. Germline V gene lookup returns CDR1 SQVTM and CDR2 ANQGSEA. CDR3 amino acids: CSANGQGGEQYF. CDR3 DNA: TGCAGCGCGAACGGACAGGGCGGCGAGCAGTACTTC.

The CDR3 bases are TGTGCCAGCAGCTTAGTCGGTAGCGGGAGTGATACGCAGTATTTT. Translating gives CASSLVGSGSDTQYF. The chain couples TRBV7-9 to TRBJ2-3, with 9 bases lining up with TRBD2. CDR1 is SEHNR, CDR2 FQNEAQ, per germline (reference sequence). There are 15 residues in the CDR3. V shed 1 base and J 6 bases; nucleotides not matched to a gene: 5.

The CDR3 region is CSVEEGETYGYTF. The CDR3 DNA sequence: TGCAGCGTTGAAGAAGGGGAAACTTATGGCTACACCTTC. The chain carries TRBV29-1 and TRBJ1-2; possibly TRBD1 for D (5 bases). With 0 bases removed from V and 5 bases from J, the gap between germline ends came to 10 bases. Germline V lookup: CDR1 SQVTM, CDR2 ANQGSEA. The CDR3 loop spans 13 amino acids.

By share of the sample, this clone is medium-sized. This chain links TRBV28 with TRBJ1-3; D perhaps matches TRBD1 (6 bases). The germline gives CDR1 MDHEN, CDR2 SYDVKM. Trimming took off 5 bases at V and 0 bases at J, with 14 bases between the two ends. The CDR3 consists of 16 residues. In nucleotides, the CDR3 is TGTGCCAGCAGTCCAACAGGGTACTACTCTGGAAACACCATATATTTT. It codes for CASSPTGYYSGNTIYF. Looking up the rest from reference TRBV28 and TRBJ1-3 gives the full variable domain: DVKVTQSSRYLVKRTGEKVFLECVQDMDHENMFWYRQDPGLGLRLIYFSYDVKMKEKGDIPEGYSVSREKKERFSLILESASTNQTSMYLCASSPTGYYSGNTIYFGEGSWLTVV.

V and J are TRBV5-1 and TRBJ2-1, with D perhaps TRBD1 (5 bases). The length of the CDR3 is 16 residues. Trimming took off 2 bases at V and 2 bases at J, with 14 bases between the two ends. CDR1 and CDR2 from the germline V gene are SGHRS and YFSETQ. The DNA of the CDR3 is TGCGCCAGCAGCTTAACTTCAGGGCTTACCTACAATGAGCAGTTCTTC. This sequence encodes CASSLTSGLTYNEQFF.

This clone was picked up one time. Here the CDR3 DNA reads TGTGCCAGCAGCTTAGAACATTCGGGACAGGGCGTCGAGCAGTACTTC. Amino acids: CASSLEHSGQGVEQYF. The V gene is TRBV11-3, the J gene TRBJ2-7, with TRBD1 matching 9 bases. V shed 0 bases, J shed 6 bases, and the junction held 9 bases outside the gene matches. There are 16 residues in the CDR3. The germline gives CDR1 SGHNT, CDR2 YENEEA.

A single count supports this clone. This sequence joins TRBV18 and TRBJ2-1; D unresolved. Per the germline V gene, CDR1 is KGHSH and CDR2 is LQKENI. Trimming removed 0 bases at V and 0 bases at J, with 9 bases between. The CDR3 consists of 16 residues. In DNA form, the CDR3 reads TGTGCCAGCTCACCACCGATGAGGAGCTCCTACAATGAGCAGTTCTTC. This translates into CASSPPMRSSYNEQFF.

The chain uses TRBV6-6 and TRBJ2-7, with D possibly matching TRBD1 (6 bases). Germline V gene sequence: CDR1 MNHNY, CDR2 SVGAGI (reference sequence). V lost 4 bases to trimming and J lost 0 bases, with 13 bases between them. The length of the CDR3 is 15 residues. The CDR3 reads CASSWGGGLSYEQYF. CDR3 bases: TGTGCCAGCAGTTGGGGTGGGGGCCTCTCCTACGAGCAGTACTTC.

This chain links TRBV2 with TRBJ1-4; 8 bases fit TRBD1. The germline CDR1 and CDR2 sequences are SNHLY and FYNNEI. The CDR3 has 12 residues. After removal of 8 bases from V and 7 bases from J, the junction contained 3 bases not matched to a gene. CDR3 sequence (DNA): TGTGCCAGCGTAGACAGGGGTGAAAAACTGTTTTTT. This translates into CASVDRGEKLFF.

The chain links TRBV27 to TRBJ2-3, with D possibly TRBD2 on 6 matching bases. The V end was cut by 7 bases, the J end by 0 bases, with 14 bases between. The length of the CDR3 is 15 residues. The germline CDR1 and CDR2 sequences are MNHEY and SMNVEV (reference sequence). The CDR3 coding sequence is TGTGCCAGCACGGGGTTCGCGGGGAGCACAGATACGCAGTATTTT. It is translated as CASTGFAGSTDTQYF.

This clone occurred once. This rearrangement joins TRBV6-5 to TRBJ2-7; 8 bases fit TRBD1. Germline lookup yields CDR1 MNHEY and CDR2 SVGAGI. CDR3 length: 14 amino acids. The ends lost 5 bases at V and 4 bases at J; junction bases unmatched: 7. The CDR3 bases are TGTGCCAGCAGTAGTCCCCGACAGGGGTACGAGCAGTACTTC. Its translation: CASSSPRQGYEQYF.

This chain joins TRBV6-1 and TRBJ2-2, with 8 bases identical to TRBD2. This CDR3 is 14 amino acids long. Trimming removed 6 bases from V and 5 bases from J; junction bases left unmatched: 5. CDR1 is MNHNS, CDR2 SASEGT, per germline. The CDR3: CASRNIAGTGELFF. The CDR3, as DNA: TGTGCCAGCAGGAATATAGCGGGGACCGGGGAGCTGTTTTTT.

This chain joins TRBV19 and TRBJ2-7, with D perhaps TRBD1 (5 bases). CDR1 and CDR2 from the germline V gene are LNHDA and SQIVND (reference sequence). The CDR3 is made up of 14 amino acids. V dropped 6 bases and J dropped 4 bases, with 16 bases sitting between them. The CDR3 nucleotides are TGTGCCAGTAGAAGGGGCAGTCCACCGTACGAGCAGTACTTC. This encodes CASRRGSPPYEQYF.

The chain has TRBV19 and TRBJ1-3, with D perhaps matching TRBD1 (5 bases). Trimming removed 6 bases at V and 9 bases at J, with 12 bases between. The germline gives CDR1 LNHDA, CDR2 SQIVND (reference sequence). The CDR3 has 12 amino acids. The CDR3 nucleotides are TGTGCCAGTAGATCGACGGGGGGCACCATATATTTT. Translating it yields CASRSTGGTIYF.

This clone was detected once. The chain carries TRBV2 and TRBJ2-7, with 13 bases matching TRBD2. Germline values: CDR1 SNHLY, CDR2 FYNNEI. This CDR3 contains 16 residues. V shed 4 bases and J 0 bases; nucleotides not matched to a gene: 3. The DNA of the CDR3 is TGTGCCAGCAGTGCAGGACTAGCGGGGGACTCCTACGAGCAGTACTTC. This translates into CASSAGLAGDSYEQYF.

This sequence joins TRBV7-9 and TRBJ1-1; D gene ambiguous. CDR1 is SEHNR and CDR2 is FQNEAQ in the germline V gene (reference sequence). The ends were cut back, 2 bases at V and 6 bases at J, with 13 bases in the middle. CDR3 size: 14 residues. DNA for the CDR3: TGTGCCAGCAGCTTACCAGGCGCAGTGTCTGAAGCTTTCTTT. Translation: CASSLPGAVSEAFF.

This rearrangement joins TRBV10-2 to TRBJ1-5; 7 bases match TRBD1. The CDR3 totals 13 residues. With V trimmed by 8 bases and J by 3 bases, 4 bases remained unmatched. Germline assignment: CDR1 WSHSY and CDR2 SAAADI. The CDR3 sequence is CASRTGNNQPQHF. In nucleotides, the CDR3 is TGCGCCAGCCGGACAGGCAACAATCAGCCCCAGCATTTT.

Only a few counts were recorded for this clone. This chain links TRBV7-8 with TRBJ2-7; no reliable D call. The CDR3 length is 18 residues. The germline V gene has CDR1 SGHVS and CDR2 FQNEAQ. V lost 0 bases and J lost 2, with 20 bases in between. CDR3 coding DNA: TGTGCCAGCAGCTTAGCGCCTTCAACAGCCCTCCAGACCTACGAGCAGTACTTC. Translated, it gives CASSLAPSTALQTYEQYF. Full variable domain (rest looked up from reference TRBV7-8 and TRBJ2-7): GAGVSQSPRYKVAKRGQDVALRCDPISGHVSLFWYQQALGQGPEFLTYFQNEAQLDKSGLPSDRFFAERPEGSVSTLKIQRTQQEDSAVYLCASSLAPSTALQTYEQYFGPGTRLTVT.

This clone was seen only a few times. J is TRBJ1-5 and V is TRBV18; tentatively, D is TRBD1 (5 bases). Trimming cost V 3 bases and J 5 bases, with 17 bases left between them. The CDR3 runs to 16 residues. Germline CDR1 KGHSH, CDR2 LQKENI. The CDR3 sequence: CASSPRQLNSDQPQHF. CDR3 coding DNA: TGTGCCAGCTCACCGCGACAGTTGAACAGCGATCAGCCCCAGCATTTT.

The V gene is TRBV4-1, the J gene TRBJ2-5; tentative D call: TRBD1 (6 bases). The germline V and J ends were trimmed by 4 bases and 4 bases, with 13 bases remaining between them. The CDR3 runs to 14 residues. Looked up from germline, CDR1 is MGHRA and CDR2 is YSYEKL. The CDR3 sequence: CASSPRTAGETQYF. The CDR3 DNA follows: TGCGCCAGCAGCCCCCGGACAGCTGGAGAGACCCAGTACTTC.

This chain links TRBV5-4 with TRBJ1-1; 7 positions agree with TRBD1. The germline gives CDR1 SGHNT, CDR2 YYREEE (reference sequence). CDR3 length: 14 residues. J lost 4 bases, V lost 6 bases, and 9 bases had no gene match. CDR3 nucleotides: TGTGCCAGCACCTTAGACAGGGAGGCCACTGAAGCTTTCTTT. It encodes CASTLDREATEAFF.

The V call is TRBV27, the J call TRBJ1-6, with TRBD1 as a possible D gene (6 bases). CDR3 length equals 14 residues. V lost 4 bases and J lost 11, with 15 bases in between. CDR1 and CDR2 from the germline V gene are MNHEY and SMNVEV (reference sequence). The CDR3, as DNA: TGTGCCAGCAGTTCACGACAGGCAGGTCCACCCCTCCACTTT. This sequence encodes CASSSRQAGPPLHF.

The V call is TRBV5-1, the J call TRBJ2-2; D is unclear. The CDR3 is 14 amino acids. Germline lookup yields CDR1 SGHRS and CDR2 YFSETQ. Between the trimmed V and J ends, which lost 0 bases and 5 bases, there was a span of 8 bases. The CDR3 region is CASSLDKETGELFF. Written as DNA, the CDR3 is TGCGCCAGCAGCTTGGATAAGGAGACCGGGGAGCTGTTTTTT.

This clone showed up just a few times. The J gene is TRBJ1-4, the V gene TRBV7-8; a possible D gene is TRBD1 (6 bases). Germline CDR1 reads SGHVS; CDR2 reads FQNEAQ. Trimming stripped 1 base from V and 7 bases from J, with 13 bases between. This CDR3 has 15 amino acids. The CDR3 sequence is CASSLGTGKFEKLFF. The CDR3 region has the DNA TGTGCCAGCAGCTTAGGTACAGGGAAGTTTGAAAAACTGTTTTTT.

This rearrangement joins TRBV28 to TRBJ2-1; 14 positions match TRBD2. The J segment lost 9 bases and the V segment lost 2 bases, leaving 3 bases of the junction unmatched. There are 15 residues in the CDR3. Per the germline V gene, CDR1 is MDHEN and CDR2 is SYDVKM. This CDR3 is CASSLGLAGGGEQFF. The CDR3 region has the DNA TGTGCCAGCAGTTTAGGACTAGCGGGGGGAGGTGAGCAGTTCTTC.